The clone carrying this T cell receptor beta chain appeared many times. Its antigen remains unknown. The CDR3 covers 16 residues. V was shortened by 0 bases and J by 2 bases, with 14 bases between the two germline ends. Germline CDR1 SGHRS, CDR2 YFSETQ. The data belong to a study of T cells after yellow fever vaccination. Study-wide results and limits: One caveat is that FACS-sorted repertoires could contain abundant clonotypes contaminating from the bulk population.

The TCR cDNA carried a universal primer site and UMIs from 5'RACE template switching. TCRdb reprocessed the 5' RACE reads with MiXCR, giving one entry per CDR3 protein. Here the sample spans about 140,000 distinct CDR3 sequences, about 7.7% being singletons. The sample here was CD4+ T cells sorted from PBMCs, taken 5 days after the yellow fever booster vaccination. The rearrangement uses TRBV5-1 and TRBJ2-5, with a possible D match to TRBD2 (5 bases). This TCR was recovered from a man aged 25 to 40 who received the YFV17D yellow fever vaccine. The CDR3 protein is CASSLAAASQQETQYF. Here the CDR3 DNA reads TGCGCCAGCAGCTTGGCCGCGGCTAGCCAGCAAGAGACCCAGTACTTC.